The T cell receptor (beta chain) described here comes from a study of CD8 T cells in Susac syndrome. Study-level results: The study conceded that relatively few individuals underwent its TCR sequencing and HLA analysis.

On this clonotype: The antigen is not known.

The multiple sclerosis control group was made up of treatment-naive patients with stable or active relapsing-remitting disease. Isolation of CD8+ and CD4+ T cells was performed negatively, whereas enrichment of TEMRA cells was done by FACS. Random hexamers were used to reverse transcribe roughly 0.45 to 1 ug of RNA. The method of amplification for TCR beta CDR3 was immunoSEQ multiplex PCR, covering 54 Vbeta and 13 Jbeta. Each CDR3 protein is one row after TCRdb ran MiXCR on the immunoSEQ multiplex PCR reads. The sample has about 300,000 distinct CDR3 sequences, 75% to 85% seen once; the top ten hold approximately 0.2%. Trimming stripped 5 bases from V and 0 bases from J, with 16 bases between. The CDR3 extends over 17 amino acids.

This TCR derives from a human donor with multiple sclerosis. The sequenced sample consisted of CD8+ T cells from PBMCs. The chain uses TRBV12-3 or TRBV12-4 and TRBJ2-2; possibly TRBD1 for D (6 bases). For the CDR3, the DNA is TGTGCCAGCAGTCGGACAGATCTAAACGCGAACACCGGGGAGCTGTTTTTT. It encodes CASSRTDLNANTGELFF.